Here is one T cell receptor (beta chain) with its context. Its antigen is unidentified. The V gene's germline CDR1 is MNHNY and CDR2 SVGAGI (reference sequence). V dropped 8 bases and J dropped 7 bases, with 15 bases sitting between them. The CDR3 covers 12 residues. Methotrexate plus calcineurin inhibitor accompanied controls' myeloablative marrow transplants; sampling was 1 year later. The data were obtained in a study of T cells after posttransplantation cyclophosphamide. Study-wide findings and caveats: TRB overlap between skin or GI tissue T cells and blood was limited. Recipient CMV seropositivity and CMV reactivation strongly tracked TRB clonality. Later blood repertoires were often dominated by clones from the donor CD8+ memory compartment.

Here immunoSEQ multiplex PCR was the method, and the copy in TCRdb shows in-frame clones only, minus some. Of 9,000 to 15,000 clones listed, about 81% are singletons. The chain recombines TRBV6-6 with TRBJ2-7, with a weak D call TRBD1 (6 bases). Sequenced here: PBMCs, sampled 367 days after allogeneic stem cell transplant with calcineurin inhibitor and methotrexate. The TCR originated in a male patient aged 30 to 39 who received an allogeneic stem cell transplant from an unrelated donor, was CMV-positive, and had acute GVHD only. Some of the T cells might come from the graft donor. In DNA form, the CDR3 reads TGTGCCAGCCGCGAACAGGGAATAGAGCAGTACTTC. Protein sequence: CASREQGIEQYF.